Listed below are T cell receptor beta chains from one sample, sequenced in a study of blood T cell repertoires in COVID-19. The protocol was immunoSEQ multiplex PCR, while the TCRdb copy is restricted to in-frame clones and leaves out a portion. The data contain fewer than 250,000 clones, around 87% of them singletons. Sample: peripheral blood. All receptors come from a man aged 55 to 70 with acute or convalescent COVID-19. Both conserved end residues are part of each CDR3. A D gene is named only where the DNA matches it firmly. Rows give clone size only sometimes, using once, few, many, or a class for an expanded clone.

TRBJ1-4,TRBV5-5,NA,NA,CASSLAPTINEKLFF,TGTGCCAGCAGCTTGGCCCCGACAATCAATGAAAAACTGTTTTTT
TRBJ2-2,TRBV7-3,few,NA,CASSLEGGSRTGELFF,TGTGCCAGCAGCTTAGAGGGCGGCAGTCGTACCGGGGAGCTGTTTTTT
TRBJ2-1,TRBV30,NA,TRBD2,CAWSVPGSGGFNEQFF,TGTGCCTGGAGTGTACCGGGTAGCGGGGGGTTTAATGAGCAGTTCTTC
TRBJ1-5,TRBV18,once,NA,CASSQGSNQPQHF,TGTGCCAGCTCACAGGGGAGCAATCAGCCCCAGCATTTT
TRBJ1-2,TRBV6-5,NA,NA,CASSRGLKYGYTF,TGTGCCAGCAGCCGGGGACTGAAGTATGGCTACACCTTC
TRBJ1-4,TRBV9,once,NA,CASSVDGAGNEKLFF,TGTGCCAGCAGCGTAGACGGCGCAGGGAATGAAAAACTGTTTTTT
TRBJ2-7,TRBV5-1,NA,TRBD1,CASSLNGAPGGQYF,TGCGCCAGCAGCTTGAACGGGGCCCCAGGGGGGCAGTACTTC
TRBJ2-5,TRBV18,NA,NA,CASSPGLGETQYF,TGTGCCAGCTCACCTGGTCTCGGAGAGACCCAGTACTTC
TRBJ2-5,TRBV7-8,NA,NA,CASSLLTNLASETQYF,TGTGCCAGCAGCTTACTGACAAATCTAGCAAGCGAGACCCAGTACTTC
TRBJ2-7,TRBV9,NA,NA,CASSVGGGTYEQYF,TGTGCCAGCAGCGTAGGGGGAGGTACTTACGAGCAGTACTTC
TRBJ1-1,TRBV29-1,many,NA,CSATEGGFETEAFF,TGCAGCGCCACAGAAGGGGGATTCGAAACTGAAGCTTTCTTT
TRBJ2-5,TRBV19,NA,NA,CASSPGGETQYF,TGTGCCAGTAGTCCGGGGGGCGAGACCCAGTACTTC
TRBJ2-1,TRBV10-1,NA,NA,CASSELHKSISNEQFF,TGCGCCAGCAGTGAGTTACATAAATCCATCTCTAATGAGCAGTTCTTC
TRBJ1-5,TRBV28,NA,NA,CASSPFPSSNQPQHF,TGTGCCAGCAGCCCCTTTCCCTCTAGCAATCAGCCCCAGCATTTT
TRBJ2-5,TRBV18,NA,NA,CASSPPQKIQETQYF,TGTGCCAGCTCACCACCACAGAAGATCCAAGAGACCCAGTACTTC
TRBJ1-1,TRBV21-1,NA,NA,CASSKPTGDTEAFF,TGTGCCAGCAGCAAGCCGACAGGAGACACTGAAGCTTTCTTT
TRBJ2-5,TRBV16,NA,NA,CASSGGYREETQYF,TGTGCCAGCAGCGGGGGTTACAGGGAAGAGACCCAGTACTTC
TRBJ2-7,TRBV19,NA,TRBD1,CASSTPETGGYEQYF,TGTGCCAGTAGCACCCCCGAGACAGGGGGCTACGAGCAGTACTTC
TRBJ2-2,TRBV4-1,once,TRBD2,CASSQAGGPQTGELFF,TGCGCCAGCAGCCAAGCGGGGGGGCCGCAAACCGGGGAGCTGTTTTTT
TRBJ1-6,TRBV3-1/TRBV3-2,NA,NA,CASSLGLDNSPLHF,TGTGCCAGCAGCCTGGGACTGGATAATTCACCCCTCCACTTT
TRBJ1-6,TRBV2,once,NA,CASSDRGYNSPLHF,TGTGCCAGCAGTGACAGGGGCTATAATTCACCCCTCCACTTT
TRBJ1-6,TRBV27,NA,TRBD1,CASSTTGGGSPLHF,TGTGCCAGCAGCACAACAGGGGGAGGGTCACCCCTCCACTTT
TRBJ1-2,TRBV5-4,NA,NA,CASSSGMGHYGYTF,TGTGCCAGCAGCTCAGGGATGGGGCACTATGGCTACACCTTC
TRBJ1-5,TRBV6-2/TRBV6-3,NA,NA,CASSYAGGGNQPQHF,TGTGCCAGCAGTTACGCCGGAGGGGGCAATCAGCCCCAGCATTTT
TRBJ2-7,TRBV6-2/TRBV6-3,NA,NA,CASTPYPTGHPYEQYF,TGTGCCAGCACCCCTTACCCGACAGGCCATCCCTACGAGCAGTACTTC
TRBJ1-2,TRBV12-3/TRBV12-4,NA,NA,CASDGHGRGYTF,TGTGCCAGCGACGGTCACGGGAGAGGCTACACCTTC
TRBJ2-7,TRBV13,NA,TRBD2,CASSRTSGGYYEQYF,TGTGCCAGCAGCCGTACTAGCGGGGGGTACTACGAGCAGTACTTC
TRBJ2-5,TRBV4-2,NA,NA,CASSQGRGEQETQYF,TGTGCCAGCAGCCAAGGTCGGGGTGAACAAGAGACCCAGTACTTC
TRBJ1-1,TRBV6-5,NA,TRBD1,CASLSDRAKNTEAFF,TGTGCCAGCCTCTCGGACAGGGCCAAGAACACTGAAGCTTTCTTT
TRBJ2-4,TRBV19,NA,NA,CASSIVGAGRENIQYF,TGTGCCAGTAGTATAGTAGGGGCGGGGCGCGAAAACATTCAGTACTTC
TRBJ2-1,TRBV24-1,NA,TRBD1,CATSDATGGAFNEQFF,TGTGCCACCAGTGATGCAACAGGGGGCGCTTTTAATGAGCAGTTCTTC
TRBJ1-4,TRBV18,NA,NA,CASSPGQIATNEKLFF,TGTGCCAGCTCACCTGGACAGATTGCAACTAATGAAAAACTGTTTTTT
TRBJ1-1,TRBV25-1,NA,NA,CASSAWTATEAFF,TGTGCCAGCAGTGCCTGGACAGCCACTGAAGCTTTCTTT
TRBJ2-3,TRBV14,once,NA,CASSPQLSDTQYF,TGTGCCAGCAGCCCACAGCTATCAGATACGCAGTATTTT
TRBJ2-1,TRBV30,NA,TRBD2,CAWSDPPGGEYNEQFF,TGTGCCTGGAGTGACCCACCCGGGGGGGAGTACAATGAGCAGTTCTTC
TRBJ1-1,TRBV18,NA,TRBD1,CASSLLDRADEAFF,TGTGCCAGCTCACTCCTGGACAGGGCCGATGAAGCTTTCTTT
TRBJ1-2,TRBV12-3/TRBV12-4,NA,NA,CASSAQAARGYTF,TGTGCCAGCAGTGCGCAAGCGGCGCGGGGCTACACCTTC
TRBJ1-1,TRBV4-1,few,NA,CASSQEGRGTEAFF,TGCGCCAGCAGCCAAGAGGGCAGGGGAACTGAAGCTTTCTTT
TRBJ2-7,TRBV5-1,once,NA,CASSDGWRNEQYF,TGCGCCAGCTCAGACGGATGGAGGAACGAGCAGTACTTC
TRBJ2-2,TRBV5-1,NA,TRBD1,CASSLDRGHGELFF,TGCGCCAGCAGCCTAGACAGGGGTCACGGGGAGCTGTTTTTT
TRBJ2-7,TRBV6-2/TRBV6-3,many,NA,CASSWPASYEQYF,TGTGCCAGCAGTTGGCCCGCCTCCTACGAGCAGTACTTC
TRBJ2-5,TRBV7-2,NA,TRBD2,CASSRSGGRETQYF,TGTGCCAGCAGCCGTAGCGGGGGGCGGGAGACCCAGTACTTC
TRBJ2-1,TRBV6-5,NA,TRBD1,CASRRGQGAYNEQFF,TGTGCCAGCAGGCGAGGACAGGGAGCCTACAATGAGCAGTTCTTC
TRBJ2-7,TRBV2,once,TRBD2,CASSDGGGAKNEQYF,TGTGCCAGCAGTGATGGCGGGGGGGCCAAGAACGAGCAGTACTTC
TRBJ1-1,TRBV5-1,NA,NA,CASSLEGVRDTEAFF,TGCGCCAGCAGCTTGGAGGGGGTGCGGGACACTGAAGCTTTCTTT
TRBJ2-3,TRBV5-1,NA,NA,CASSLGRDTQYF,TGCGCCAGCAGCTTGGGGCGGGATACGCAGTATTTT
TRBJ2-7,TRBV5-6,NA,TRBD1,CASSWGQYTWNEQYF,TGTGCCAGCAGCTGGGGACAGTACACCTGGAACGAGCAGTACTTC
TRBJ1-2,TRBV20-1,NA,NA,CSASIRGDNYGYTF,TGCAGTGCTAGTATCCGGGGGGATAACTATGGCTACACCTTC
TRBJ2-3,TRBV6-5,NA,NA,CASIPWGVPDTQYF,TGTGCCAGCATCCCATGGGGGGTCCCAGATACGCAGTATTTT
TRBJ2-5,TRBV12-3/TRBV12-4,few,NA,CASSLADRETQYF,TGTGCCAGCAGTTTGGCCGACAGAGAGACCCAGTACTTC
TRBJ1-2,TRBV2,NA,TRBD1,CASSDNRGGYGYTF,TGTGCCAGCAGTGACAACAGGGGCGGCTATGGCTACACCTTC